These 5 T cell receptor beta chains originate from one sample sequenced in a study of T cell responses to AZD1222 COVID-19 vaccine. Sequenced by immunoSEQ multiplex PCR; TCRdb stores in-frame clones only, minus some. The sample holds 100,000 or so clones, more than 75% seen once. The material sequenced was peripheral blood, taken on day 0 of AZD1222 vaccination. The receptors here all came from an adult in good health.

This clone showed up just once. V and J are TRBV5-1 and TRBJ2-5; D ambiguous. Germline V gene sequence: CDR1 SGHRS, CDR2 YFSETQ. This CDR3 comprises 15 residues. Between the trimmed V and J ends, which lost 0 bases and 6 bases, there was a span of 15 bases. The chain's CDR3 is CASSLALARRQTQYF. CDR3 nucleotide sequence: TGCGCCAGCAGCTTGGCCCTGGCCAGACGACAGACCCAGTACTTC.

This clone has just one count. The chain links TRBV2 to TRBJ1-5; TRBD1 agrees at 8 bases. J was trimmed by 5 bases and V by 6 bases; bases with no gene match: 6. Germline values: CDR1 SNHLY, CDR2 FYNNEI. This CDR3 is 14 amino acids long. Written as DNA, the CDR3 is TGTGCCAGCAGCCGGGGACAGGCGGATCAGCCCCAGCATTTT. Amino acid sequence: CASSRGQADQPQHF.

CDR3 DNA: TGTGCCAGCAAGGATGCAAATCAGCCCCAGCATTTT. This gives the protein CASKDANQPQHF. V usage is TRBV2 and J usage is TRBJ1-5; D uncertain. The V and J ends lost 7 bases and 4 bases respectively, with 8 bases between them. Germline lookup yields CDR1 SNHLY and CDR2 FYNNEI. The CDR3 is 12 amino acids.

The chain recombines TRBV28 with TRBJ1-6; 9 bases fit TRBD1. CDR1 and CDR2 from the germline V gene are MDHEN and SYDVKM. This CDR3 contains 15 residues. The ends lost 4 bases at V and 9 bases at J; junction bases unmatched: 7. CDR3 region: CASSSRTGVGSPLHF. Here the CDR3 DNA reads TGTGCCAGCAGTTCAAGGACAGGGGTGGGTTCACCCCTCCACTTT. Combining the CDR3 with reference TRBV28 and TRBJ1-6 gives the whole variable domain DVKVTQSSRYLVKRTGEKVFLECVQDMDHENMFWYRQDPGLGLRLIYFSYDVKMKEKGDIPEGYSVSREKKERFSLILESASTNQTSMYLCASSSRTGVGSPLHFGNGTRLTVT.

DNA of the CDR3: TGTGCCAGCAGCCACGTCCCAGCGACGAGCTCCTACGAGCAGTACTTC. The encoded protein is CASSHVPATSSYEQYF. V is TRBV3-1 (or the pseudogene TRBV3-2) and J is TRBJ2-7; D uncertain. The V gene lost 3 bases and the J gene lost 0 bases, with 15 bases spanning the gap. The CDR3 is made up of 16 amino acids. The V gene's germline CDR1 is LGHDT and CDR2 YNNKEL (reference sequence).